The source of this T cell receptor beta chain is a study of blood T cell repertoires in COVID-19. Study-level information: Both acute and convalescent COVID-19 samples were obtained from the United States, Italy and Spain. T cells, B-cell-depleted T cells, or PBMCs provided the cDNA or gDNA that served as material.

Enrolment of Seattle patients took place during active infection, and they were followed longitudinally. TCRdb's table, derived via immunoSEQ multiplex PCR, lists solely in-frame clones and lacks some. The sample has 450,000 or so clones, roughly nine tenths seen once. The ends were cut back, 1 base at V and 4 bases at J, with 4 bases in the middle. The CDR3 extends over 12 amino acids. Germline CDR1 and CDR2: LGHDT and YNNKEL (reference sequence). The J gene is TRBJ1-2, the V gene TRBV3-1 (or the pseudogene TRBV3-2); D is uncertain. The source of this sequence is a man aged 18 to 30 with COVID-19, enrolled during active disease. The sample taken for sequencing was peripheral blood. CDR3 sequence (DNA): TGTGCCAGCAGCCAAGCGGGCTATGGCTACACCTTC. It translates to CASSQAGYGYTF.